The 11 T cell receptor beta chains presented below share a single source sample, sequenced in a study of vaccination and CD4 T cells after COVID-19. MiXCR was run by TCRdb on the PCR reads, yielding one entry per CDR3 protein. This table holds about 20,000 distinct CDR3 sequences, around 50% found once. Specimen: CD4+ T cells from blood, collected before SARS-CoV-2 vaccination. The receptors come from a human donor who had recovered from COVID-19.

The rearrangement joins TRBV30 to TRBJ2-2; maybe TRBD2 (5 bases). The CDR3 has 15 residues. Trimming removed 3 bases from V and 3 bases from J, with 14 bases in between. Germline V gene data show CDR1 as GTSNPN and CDR2 as SVGIG (reference sequence). The CDR3: CAWRQGRWDTGELFF. In DNA, the CDR3 is TGTGCCTGGAGACAAGGGAGATGGGACACCGGGGAGCTGTTTTTT.

The chain joins TRBV20-1 to TRBJ1-3, with TRBD1 as a possible D gene (6 bases). V gave up 2 bases and J gave up 3 bases, with 20 bases separating them. The germline CDR1 and CDR2 sequences are DFQATT and SNEGSKA (reference sequence). This CDR3 comprises 17 residues. The CDR3 sequence is CSARRGGGFTNGNTIYF. For the CDR3, the DNA is TGCAGTGCTAGACGAGGGGGGGGCTTCACGAATGGAAACACCATATATTTT.

The J gene is TRBJ2-3, the V gene TRBV18; TRBD2 matches at 14 bases. The V gene end was trimmed by 2 bases and the J gene end by 4 bases; junction bases not matched to a gene: 14. CDR3 length: 20 residues. Germline V gene data show CDR1 as KGHSH and CDR2 as LQKENI. The DNA for the CDR3 is TGTGCCAGCTCACCAATGGGACTAGCGGGAGATCTGTTTAGAGCAGATACGCAGTATTTT. As protein: CASSPMGLAGDLFRADTQYF.

In its sample, this clonotype was seen once. The chain is built from TRBV4-3 and TRBJ2-2; no clear D gene. V was cut by 4 bases and J by 4 bases, with 7 bases left in between. The CDR3 is 13 amino acids. From germline, CDR1 is LGHNA and CDR2 YSLEER. The CDR3 coding sequence is TGCGCCAGCAGCCTTGAGACCACCGGGGAGCTGTTTTTT. It codes for CASSLETTGELFF.

The CDR3 bases are TGTGCCAGCAGTGAGGGGACAGGGATTCATAGCAATCAGCCCCAGCATTTT. This sequence encodes CASSEGTGIHSNQPQHF. The chain joins TRBV6-2 or TRBV6-3 to TRBJ1-5, with 9 positions matching TRBD1. In germline, CDR1 is MNHEY, CDR2 SVGEGT. V dropped 5 bases and J dropped 0; count of bases not matched to a gene: 8. The CDR3 sequence is 17 residues long.

This clonotype is a singleton in its sample. The gene calls are TRBV19 and TRBJ2-5; maybe TRBD1 (5 bases). Germline V lookup: CDR1 LNHDA, CDR2 SQIVND (reference sequence). With 4 bases removed from V and 3 bases from J, the gap between germline ends came to 12 bases. The CDR3 loop spans 14 amino acids. The CDR3 DNA follows: TGTGCCAGTAGTACCCCCCGACAGAAAGAGACCCAGTACTTC. This codes for CASSTPRQKETQYF.

The chain couples TRBV7-6 to TRBJ1-1; D gene ambiguous. Trimming left V 1 base short and J 0 bases short, with 9 bases between. The CDR3 has 15 residues. CDR1 is SGHVS, CDR2 FNYEAQ, per germline. In DNA, the CDR3 is TGTGCCAGCAGCTTAGGTGGCAGCTTGAACACTGAAGCTTTCTTT. This translates into CASSLGGSLNTEAFF.

The V and J genes are TRBV20-1 and TRBJ1-2; possible D gene TRBD1, 5 bases. Germline lookup yields CDR1 DFQATT and CDR2 SNEGSKA (reference sequence). Trimming stripped 2 bases from V and 3 bases from J, with 10 bases between. CDR3 length: 13 residues. The CDR3 region has the DNA TGCAGTGCTAGACTTAGGGGTTACTATGGCTACACCTTC. This encodes CSARLRGYYGYTF.

This sequence joins TRBV21-1 and TRBJ2-7. TRBV21-1 is assigned pseudogene status. This CDR3 region has 14 residues. CDR3 protein: CASSRPRETYEQYF. Here the CDR3 DNA reads TGTGCCAGCAGCAGACCGCGAGAAACCTACGAGCAGTACTTC.

This clonotype was seen a few times. As DNA, the CDR3 is TGTGCCAGTTTAGGGACTAGCGGCCAAGAGACCCAGTACTTC. Translation gives CASLGTSGQETQYF. The genes are TRBV28 and TRBJ2-5; 11 positions agree with TRBD2. V gave up 9 bases and J gave up 1 base; unmatched junction bases: 4. The V gene's germline CDR1 is MDHEN and CDR2 SYDVKM. The CDR3 is made up of 14 amino acids.

V gene TRBV29-1 combines with J gene TRBJ1-3; D remains ambiguous. The length of the CDR3 is 13 residues. V was cut by 6 bases and J by 0 bases, with 9 bases left in between. In germline, CDR1 is SQVTM, CDR2 ANQGSEA. The CDR3 nucleotides are TGCAGCGTGAGGACGGACTCTGGAAACACCATATATTTT. It is translated as CSVRTDSGNTIYF.